This TCR beta chain derives from a study of T-cell memory formation after mild COVID-19. Findings and limits, study-wide: The authors did not confirm SARS-CoV-2 specificity of second-wave clones peaking day 37.

A single record per CDR3 protein comes from TCRdb applying MiXCR to the 5' RACE reads. The sample records some 210,000 distinct CDR3 sequences, about 16% being singletons. This clonotype appeared a few times. Its cognate antigen is unknown. The clonotype comes from an adult woman who had mild COVID-19 (a few samples of this study predate the infection). Cell type and time point are not known. Input material: PBMCs or a T cell subset sorted from them (not recorded which).

The chain's CDR3 is CAWSGAGGSYEQYF. The CDR3 nucleotides are TGTGCCTGGAGTGGGGCTGGAGGATCCTACGAGCAGTACTTC. The V and J genes are TRBV30 and TRBJ2-7, with D perhaps matching TRBD2 (5 bases). In germline, CDR1 is GTSNPN, CDR2 SVGIG (reference sequence). The CDR3 has 14 residues. V was trimmed by 1 base and J by 1 base, leaving 11 bases between them. The variable domain in full, with the rest retrieved from reference TRBV30 and TRBJ2-7, is SQTIHQWPATLVQPVGSPLSLECTVEGTSNPNLYWYRQAAGRGLQLLFYSVGIGQISSEVPQNLSASRPQDRQFILSSKKLLLSDSGFYLCAWSGAGGSYEQYFGPGTRLTVT.